Listed below are T cell receptor beta chains from one sample, sequenced in a study of T-cell memory formation after mild COVID-19. TCRdb re-derived calls from the 5' RACE reads in MiXCR, one entry per CDR3 protein. The sample contains about 390,000 distinct CDR3 sequences, roughly 15% of which appear only once. The sequenced material came from PBMCs or a T cell subset sorted from them (not recorded which). The receptors originated from a man in his late teens or twenties who had mild COVID-19 (a few samples of this study predate the infection). Cell type and time point are not known. Each CDR3 is given with its conserved first and last residue. A D gene is named only where the DNA matches it firmly. Only some rows state a clone size, as once, few, many or a class for expanded clones.

.	TRBV11-2	14	few	TRBJ2-2	TGTGCCAGCCTGGGGGGAGGGAACACCGGGGAGCTGTTTTTT	CASLGGGNTGELFF
.	TRBV12-3/TRBV12-4	13	many	TRBJ1-5	TGTGCCAGCAGTTTAGAGCGGGGTCAGCCCCAGCATTTT	CASSLERGQPQHF
.	TRBV4-1	17	.	TRBJ2-2	TGCGCCAGCAGCCAAGCCCGGGGGCGATCGAACACCGGGGAGCTGTTTTTT	CASSQARGRSNTGELFF
.	TRBV7-3	16	few	TRBJ2-3	TGTGCCAGCAGCTTAACCCCAGACCCTCGCACAGATACGCAGTATTTT	CASSLTPDPRTDTQYF
.	TRBV29-1	13	few	TRBJ2-1	TGCAGCGTACAGGTCGTGTCCTACAATGAGCAGTTCTTC	CSVQVVSYNEQFF
.	TRBV29-1	12	.	TRBJ2-7	TGCAGCGTTGAGGCGGAAGACTACGAGCAGTACTTC	CSVEAEDYEQYF
TRBD1	TRBV12-3/TRBV12-4	15	.	TRBJ2-3	TGTGCCAGCAGTTTCAGGGGGCCGTTGACAGATACGCAGTATTTT	CASSFRGPLTDTQYF
TRBD1	TRBV7-3	15	.	TRBJ2-2	TGTGCCAGCAGCTTACCGGGACAGGGGGCCGGGGAGCTGTTTTTT	CASSLPGQGAGELFF
.	TRBV14	13	.	TRBJ1-1	TGTGCCAGCAGCCAACATCTCCGGGGTGAAGCTTTCTTT	CASSQHLRGEAFF
.	TRBV6-5	18	.	TRBJ2-6	TGTGCCAGCAGTTACGGTAGAAATATCGTCTCTGGGGCCAACGTCCTGACTTTC	CASSYGRNIVSGANVLTF
.	TRBV12-3/TRBV12-4	14	few	TRBJ1-2	TGTGCCAGCAGTCCGAGGACGGAAAACTATGGCTACACCTTC	CASSPRTENYGYTF
TRBD2	TRBV7-2	15	few	TRBJ2-5	TGTGCCAGCAGCATGAGACTAGCGGGGCAAGAGACCCAGTACTTC	CASSMRLAGQETQYF
TRBD2	TRBV14	16	.	TRBJ2-5	TGTGCCAGCAGCCAAGCATCTAGCGGGGGGATGGAGACCCAGTACTTC	CASSQASSGGMETQYF
.	TRBV7-8	13	.	TRBJ1-4	TGTGCCAGCAGCGGAACAACTAATGAAAAACTGTTTTTT	CASSGTTNEKLFF
TRBD1	TRBV19	16	.	TRBJ2-2	TGTGCCAGCCGACCGTGGGACAGGGGAAGAGCCGGGGAGCTGTTTTTT	CASRPWDRGRAGELFF
.	TRBV4-3	14	.	TRBJ2-5	TGCGCCAGCAGCCCGAACCCCCATGAGGAGACCCAGTACTTC	CASSPNPHEETQYF
TRBD2	TRBV5-1	14	few	TRBJ2-1	TGCGCCAGCAGCCGAGCGGGGGGGCCGAATGAGCAGTTCTTC	CASSRAGGPNEQFF
TRBD1	TRBV7-2	15	few	TRBJ1-3	TGTGCCAGCAGTTTCACAGGGGGGTCTGGAAACACCATATATTTT	CASSFTGGSGNTIYF
TRBD2	TRBV6-2/TRBV6-3	15	.	TRBJ2-1	TGTGCCAGCAGACGCGGGGGAAGCTCCTACAATGAGCAGTTCTTC	CASRRGGSSYNEQFF
TRBD1	TRBV19	17	.	TRBJ2-2	TGTGCCAGTAGTATTTGGGTCAGGGGGACGAACACCGGGGAGCTGTTTTTT	CASSIWVRGTNTGELFF
TRBD2	TRBV20-1	15	few	TRBJ2-1	TGCAGTGCTAGAGATCCCGGGGGGGCCGACAATGAGCAGTTCTTC	CSARDPGGADNEQFF
.	TRBV5-6	13	few	TRBJ1-5	TGTGCCAGCAGCTTGACGGGAATGCAGCCCCAGCATTTT	CASSLTGMQPQHF
TRBD2	TRBV11-3	16	few	TRBJ2-3	TGTGCCAGCAGCTCCCGAAGCGGGGGGGACACAGATACGCAGTATTTT	CASSSRSGGDTDTQYF
TRBD2	TRBV7-2	16	.	TRBJ2-3	TGTGCCAGCAGACCGACTCTAGCGGGGGCCCGAGATACGCAGTATTTT	CASRPTLAGARDTQYF
.	TRBV20-1	12	few	TRBJ1-5	TGCAGTGCACGAATTGGCAATCAGCCCCAGCATTTT	CSARIGNQPQHF
TRBD2	TRBV7-8	15	few	TRBJ2-1	TGTGCCAGCAGCCCTATCTCGGGACTAGCTTATGAGCAGTTCTTC	CASSPISGLAYEQFF
.	TRBV20-1	13	few	TRBJ2-3	TGCAGTGCTTTAAACCCGGGGACAGATACGCAGTATTTT	CSALNPGTDTQYF
.	TRBV2	14	few	TRBJ1-2	TGTGCCAGTAGAAAGGAGACGCCTGGCTATGGCTACACCTTC	CASRKETPGYGYTF
TRBD1	TRBV5-1	18	few	TRBJ1-4	TGCGCCAGCAGCTTGGGATTTCGGACCGGGACAGGGGTTGAAAAACTGTTTTTT	CASSLGFRTGTGVEKLFF
.	TRBV11-2	12	few	TRBJ1-2	TGTGCCAGCAGCTCCAGGCCCTATGGCTACACCTTC	CASSSRPYGYTF
.	TRBV20-1	15	few	TRBJ1-6	TGCAGTGCTAGGTTGACAGGCTCCTATAATTCACCCCTCCACTTT	CSARLTGSYNSPLHF
.	TRBV11-2	16	few	TRBJ2-3	TGTGCCAGCAGCCCTGGGGGCGGGGGTAGCACAGATACGCAGTATTTT	CASSPGGGGSTDTQYF
.	TRBV6-5	16	.	TRBJ2-7	TGTGCCAGCAGTTACGGTCTAGGGGATAGTGGGGGGGAGCAGTACTTC	CASSYGLGDSGGEQYF
.	TRBV27	17	once	TRBJ2-3	TGTGCCAGCAGTCCTGCGGCGGGACAGCCTAGCACAGATACGCAGTATTTT	CASSPAAGQPSTDTQYF
.	TRBV12-3/TRBV12-4	13	.	TRBJ1-1	TGTGCCAGCAACAGAGAGAGAAACACTGAAGCTTTCTTT	CASNRERNTEAFF
.	TRBV6-2/TRBV6-3	16	.	TRBJ2-5	TGTGCCAGCAGTTACTCGGATTCCGGGGATCCTACGACCCAGTACTTC	CASSYSDSGDPTTQYF
.	TRBV5-1	14	few	TRBJ1-1	TGCGCCAGCAGCATCCAGGGACAGAACACTGAAGCTTTCTTT	CASSIQGQNTEAFF
TRBD2	TRBV20-1	18	few	TRBJ2-3	TGCAGTGCCACGGACATGGGACTAGCGGGGGTCGGCACAGATACGCAGTATTTT	CSATDMGLAGVGTDTQYF